One T cell receptor beta chain is described in this entry. Its antigen remains unknown. This record belongs to a study of cytomegalovirus exposure and HLA in healthy donors. About the research overall: An early data release held tens of millions of unique TCRs from HLA-typed donors. Points from the study as a whole: Donors belonging to an Asian-associated ancestry cluster reportedly showed fewer N-insertions in productive TCRs than the 666-donor mean, according to what a later analysis found. The study assumed roughly uniform donor sequencing depth for presence/absence analyses. The authors enumerated over 150 TCR beta chains as linked to cytomegalovirus.

Germline V gives CDR1 MGHDK, CDR2 SYGVNS. The CDR3 totals 14 residues. Trimming left V 3 bases short and J 4 bases short, with 10 bases between. The PCR had 60 Vbeta and 13 Jbeta primers. Measured with immunoSEQ multiplex PCR; TCRdb has only the in-frame clones, and not every one. The table includes under 200,000 clones, around 75% detected once. The rearrangement joins TRBV25-1 to TRBJ2-1; D is unclear. Sequenced sample: PBMCs. This clonotype originated in a woman in her 30s in good health and CMV-seropositive. The CDR3 here is CASSEAEWYNEQFF. CDR3 in DNA: TGTGCCAGCAGTGAGGCGGAATGGTACAATGAGCAGTTCTTC.